This T cell receptor (beta chain) was sequenced in a study of sequential checkpoint blockade in melanoma. Germline CDR1 SGHDT, CDR2 YYEEEE. CDR3 size: 16 residues. V gave up 3 bases and J gave up 4 bases; unmatched junction bases: 7. Assay used: immunoSEQ multiplex PCR; TCRdb lists only in-frame clones, some missing. This sample has more than 25,000 clones, with 70% to 85% found just once. Treatment specified: randomized to nivolumab then ipilimumab (arm A) or the reverse (arm B). Patients had received no earlier DNA-damaging chemotherapy. Live CD3+CD8+ CD19− CD56− cells were sorted from PBMCs. This TCR was sampled from a human donor with melanoma. The chain is built from TRBV5-6 and TRBJ2-3; 11 bases line up with TRBD1. This specimen was CD8+ T cells sorted from blood (inferred from file names), taken from a patient given nivolumab and ipilimumab in sequence. CDR3 DNA sequence: TGTGCCAGCAGCTCATCCGGGGACAGGGGGGCAGATACGCAGTATTTT. Translated: CASSSSGDRGADTQYF.